These 6 T cell receptor beta chains were all obtained from the same sample, sequenced in a study of OX40 agonist ivuxolimab in advanced cancers. The data were produced by immunoSEQ multiplex PCR, yet TCRdb's version contains in-frame clones alone and is incomplete. The repertoire holds 65,000 to 70,000 clones, with 65% to 80% as singletons. The sample here was CD4+ or CD8+ T cells sorted from blood, taken in a trial of the OX40 agonist ivuxolimab. The origin of the receptors is an adult with an advanced solid tumor such as melanoma, head and neck, liver or kidney cancer.

V gene TRBV2 combines with J gene TRBJ1-2, with 10 bases identical to TRBD1. Trimming at V came to 7 bases and at J to 2 bases, leaving 7 bases not matched to a gene. Germline V gives CDR1 SNHLY, CDR2 FYNNEI. The CDR3 covers 15 residues. The CDR3 protein is CASTKRGQGNYGYTF. The CDR3, as DNA: TGTGCCAGCACCAAACGGGGACAGGGGAACTATGGCTACACCTTC.

This clone was observed a few times. V usage is TRBV5-1 and J usage is TRBJ2-5, with 8 positions matching TRBD1. This CDR3 has 14 residues. From germline, CDR1 is SGHRS and CDR2 YFSETQ. Trimming took 4 bases from V and 1 from J; bases not matched to a gene: 3. The CDR3 nucleotides are TGCGCCAGCAGCACGACAGGGGTCCAAGAGACCCAGTACTTC. Its protein product is CASSTTGVQETQYF.

The V gene is TRBV18, the J gene TRBJ2-1, with D uncertain. The V end was cut by 1 base, the J end by 9 bases, with 13 bases between. The germline V gene has CDR1 KGHSH and CDR2 LQKENI. This CDR3 has 14 residues. Here the CDR3 DNA reads TGTGCCAGCTCACCACAGGGCCAATATAGTGAGCAGTTCTTC. Translating it yields CASSPQGQYSEQFF.

This clone was detected once. V is TRBV10-3 and J is TRBJ2-5, with 11 nucleotides matching TRBD2. Germline trimming cut 2 bases from V and 1 base from J; bases unmatched to any gene: 6. Germline CDR1 and CDR2: ENHRY and SYGVKD. This CDR3 is 17 amino acids long. CDR3 DNA: TGTGCCATCAGTGAGAGTACTAGCGGGAGCGGCCAAGAGACCCAGTACTTC. It specifies CAISESTSGSGQETQYF.

This chain joins TRBV19 and TRBJ2-2, with 7 bases that match TRBD1. Looked up from germline, CDR1 is LNHDA and CDR2 is SQIVND (reference sequence). The V segment lost 6 bases and the J segment 5 bases; nucleotides outside the gene matches: 6. This CDR3 has 14 amino acids. In DNA form, the CDR3 reads TGTGCCAGTAGAACAGGGGCGACTACCGGGGAGCTGTTTTTT. It encodes CASRTGATTGELFF.

The chain couples TRBV5-8 to TRBJ2-5, with D tentatively TRBD1 (6 bases). This CDR3 has 14 amino acids. Per the germline V gene, CDR1 is SGHTS and CDR2 is YDEGEE. V lost 4 bases and J 1 base, leaving 11 bases between the germline ends. In DNA, the CDR3 is TGTGCCAGCAGCCCAGGGACACTCCAAGAGACCCAGTACTTC. Translation gives CASSPGTLQETQYF.